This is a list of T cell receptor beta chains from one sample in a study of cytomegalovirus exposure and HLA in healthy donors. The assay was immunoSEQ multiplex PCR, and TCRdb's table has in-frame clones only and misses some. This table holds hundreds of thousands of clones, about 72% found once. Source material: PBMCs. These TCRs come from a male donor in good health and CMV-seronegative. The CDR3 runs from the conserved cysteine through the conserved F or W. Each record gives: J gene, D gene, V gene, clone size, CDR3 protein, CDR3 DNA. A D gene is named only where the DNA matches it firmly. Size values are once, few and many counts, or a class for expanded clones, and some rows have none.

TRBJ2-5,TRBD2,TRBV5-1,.,CASSLGASGGETQYF,TGCGCCAGCAGTCTCGGGGCTAGCGGTGGGGAGACCCAGTACTTC
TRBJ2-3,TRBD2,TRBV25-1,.,CASKIPSGRAQYF,TGTGCCAGCAAGATCCCTAGCGGGAGGGCCCAGTATTTT
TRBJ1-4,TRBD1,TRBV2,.,CASSARSTGRSEKLFF,TGTGCCAGCAGCGCCCGTTCGACAGGGAGGAGTGAAAAACTGTTTTTT
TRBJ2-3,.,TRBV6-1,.,CATGREAYTDTQYF,TGTGCCACCGGACGGGAAGCCTACACAGATACGCAGTATTTT
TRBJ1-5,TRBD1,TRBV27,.,CASSLAGTDQPQHF,TGTGCCAGCAGTTTAGCCGGGACAGATCAGCCCCAGCATTTT
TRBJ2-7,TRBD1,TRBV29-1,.,CSVEETGDSTYEQYF,TGCAGCGTTGAAGAGACAGGGGACTCAACCTACGAGCAGTACTTC
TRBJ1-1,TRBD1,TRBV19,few,CASIQTGGAAEAFF,TGTGCCAGTATCCAAACAGGGGGCGCGGCTGAAGCTTTCTTT
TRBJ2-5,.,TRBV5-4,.,CASNRRGMGEETQYF,TGTGCCAGCAACCGCCGGGGTATGGGAGAAGAGACCCAGTACTTC
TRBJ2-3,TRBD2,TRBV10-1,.,CASSESLAGTQYF,TGCGCCAGCAGTGAGTCGCTAGCGGGGACGCAGTATTTT
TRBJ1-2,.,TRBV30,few,CAWNGHANYGYTF,TGTGCCTGGAATGGGCACGCTAACTATGGCTACACCTTC
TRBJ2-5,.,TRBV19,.,CASSPRGETQYF,TGTGCCAGTAGTCCCAGGGGAGAGACCCAGTACTTC
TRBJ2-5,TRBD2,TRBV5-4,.,CASSLASGQETQYF,TGTGCCAGCAGCTTGGCTAGCGGCCAAGAGACCCAGTACTTC
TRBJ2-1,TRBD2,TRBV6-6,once,CASSYSISGSGNEQFF,TGTGCCAGCAGTTACTCGATAAGCGGGAGCGGCAATGAGCAGTTCTTC
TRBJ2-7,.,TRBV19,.,CASSMVESEQYF,TGTGCCAGTAGTATGGTAGAGTCCGAGCAGTACTTC
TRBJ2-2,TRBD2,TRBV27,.,CASSPPGLLPNTGELFF,TGTGCCAGCAGTCCCCCGGGACTACTCCCGAACACCGGGGAGCTGTTTTTT
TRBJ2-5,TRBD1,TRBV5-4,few,CASSLFQGAQETQYF,TGTGCCAGCAGCTTGTTTCAGGGGGCCCAAGAGACCCAGTACTTC
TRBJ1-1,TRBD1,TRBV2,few,CASSEDRGNTEAFF,TGTGCCAGCAGTGAAGACAGGGGGAACACTGAAGCTTTCTTT
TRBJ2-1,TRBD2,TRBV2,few,CASRRTSGSSYNEQFF,TGTGCCAGCAGGAGGACTAGCGGGAGCTCCTACAATGAGCAGTTCTTC
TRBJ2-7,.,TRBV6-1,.,CASSPSHPGEQYF,TGTGCCAGCAGTCCCTCCCACCCAGGCGAGCAGTACTTC
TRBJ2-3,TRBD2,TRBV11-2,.,CASSLTSGHFTDTQYF,TGTGCCAGCAGCTTGACTAGCGGGCACTTCACAGATACGCAGTATTTT
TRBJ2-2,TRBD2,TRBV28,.,CASSFRLPGGTGELFF,TGTGCCAGCAGTTTTCGCCTCCCGGGGGGGACCGGGGAGCTGTTTTTT
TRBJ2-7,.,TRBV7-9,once,CASSSGIGGSYEQYF,TGTGCCAGCAGCTCTGGGATTGGAGGCTCCTACGAGCAGTACTTC
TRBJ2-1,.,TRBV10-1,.,CASSEGSYSYNEQFF,TGCGCCAGCAGTGAGGGTAGCTACTCCTACAATGAGCAGTTCTTC
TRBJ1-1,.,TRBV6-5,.,CASSYTDRGEAFF,TGTGCCAGCAGTTACACAGACAGAGGAGAAGCTTTCTTT
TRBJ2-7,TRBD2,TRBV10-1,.,CASSPSGKYEQYF,TGCGCCAGCTCGCCTAGCGGGAAGTACGAGCAGTACTTC
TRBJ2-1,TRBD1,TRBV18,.,CASSPTGTGGFEQFF,TGTGCCAGCTCACCCACCGGGACAGGGGGGTTTGAGCAGTTCTTC
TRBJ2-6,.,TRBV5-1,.,CASSSLLRGANVLTF,TGCGCCAGCAGCTCCCTTCTTCGTGGGGCCAACGTCCTGACTTTC
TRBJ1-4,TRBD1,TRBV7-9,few,CSSSWGTGNEKLFF,TGTTCCAGCAGCTGGGGGACAGGCAATGAAAAACTGTTTTTT
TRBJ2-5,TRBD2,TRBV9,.,CASSPRSGSRETQYF,TGTGCCAGCAGCCCCAGGAGCGGGAGTAGGGAGACCCAGTACTTC
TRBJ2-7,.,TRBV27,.,CASSAGMGTYEQYF,TGTGCCAGCAGCGCCGGGATGGGAACCTACGAGCAGTACTTC
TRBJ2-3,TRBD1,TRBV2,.,CASTDTGGDTQYF,TGTGCCAGCACTGACACAGGGGGAGATACGCAGTATTTT
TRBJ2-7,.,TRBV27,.,CASKQDVVGYEQYF,TGTGCCAGCAAACAGGACGTCGTGGGGTACGAGCAGTACTTC
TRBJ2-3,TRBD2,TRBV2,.,CASSGGTSATTDTQYF,TGTGCCAGCAGTGGAGGGACTAGCGCGACCACAGATACGCAGTATTTT
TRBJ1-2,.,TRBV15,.,CATSTPNTGKGGYTF,TGTGCCACCAGCACGCCTAACACAGGGAAGGGAGGCTACACCTTC
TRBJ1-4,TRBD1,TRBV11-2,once,CASSLVFRQGSEKLFF,TGTGCCAGCAGCTTAGTCTTTAGACAGGGTAGTGAAAAACTGTTTTTT
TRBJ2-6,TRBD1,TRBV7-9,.,CAIPQGALSSGANVLTF,TGTGCCATCCCACAGGGGGCCCTTTCCTCTGGGGCCAACGTCCTGACTTTC
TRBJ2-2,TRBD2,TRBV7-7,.,CASSLAGGTGELFF,TGTGCCAGCAGCTTAGCGGGAGGGACCGGGGAGCTGTTTTTT
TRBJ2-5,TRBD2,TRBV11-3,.,CASSLDGGLVWETQYF,TGTGCCAGCAGCTTAGACGGGGGACTAGTATGGGAGACCCAGTACTTC
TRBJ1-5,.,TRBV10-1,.,CAEMRSQPQHF,TGCGCCGAGATGAGGAGTCAGCCCCAGCATTTT
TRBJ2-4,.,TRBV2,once,CASREGPVAKNIQYF,TGTGCCAGCAGGGAAGGGCCTGTAGCCAAAAACATTCAGTACTTC
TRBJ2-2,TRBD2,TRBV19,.,CASSMLLAGGGDAGELFF,TGTGCCAGTAGTATGTTACTAGCGGGAGGGGGGGACGCCGGGGAGCTGTTTTTT
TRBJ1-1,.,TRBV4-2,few,CASSQVDGVAEAFF,TGTGCCAGCAGCCAAGTTGACGGGGTCGCGGAAGCTTTCTTT
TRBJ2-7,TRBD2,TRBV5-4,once,CASSPGLAGGNDEQYF,TGTGCCAGCAGCCCGGGACTAGCGGGAGGCAACGACGAGCAGTACTTC
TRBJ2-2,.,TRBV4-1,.,CASSLGENTGELFF,TGCGCCAGCAGCCTAGGGGAGAACACCGGGGAGCTGTTTTTT
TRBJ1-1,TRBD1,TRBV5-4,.,CASSLGQGGTEAFF,TGTGCCAGCAGCTTGGGACAGGGGGGGACTGAAGCTTTCTTT
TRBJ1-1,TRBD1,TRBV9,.,CASSPQAGGTGRTEAFF,TGTGCCAGCAGCCCCCAAGCTGGCGGGACAGGGAGGACTGAAGCTTTCTTT
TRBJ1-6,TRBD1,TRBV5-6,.,CASSLGTVRSPLHF,TGTGCCAGCAGCTTAGGGACAGTTCGTTCACCCCTCCACTTT
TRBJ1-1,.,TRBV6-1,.,CASSRPRGANTEAFF,TGTGCCAGCAGTCGTCCTCGGGGGGCGAACACTGAAGCTTTCTTT
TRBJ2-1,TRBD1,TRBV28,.,CASSLPQGDEQFF,TGTGCCAGCAGTTTACCTCAGGGGGATGAGCAGTTCTTC
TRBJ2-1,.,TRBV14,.,CASSQAPGLAPFF,TGTGCCAGCAGCCAAGCCCCAGGCCTGGCGCCGTTCTTC
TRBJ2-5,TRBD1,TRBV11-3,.,CASSDRVPRGETQYF,TGTGCCAGCAGTGACAGGGTTCCCCGAGGGGAGACCCAGTACTTC
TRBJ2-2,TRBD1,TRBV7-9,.,CASSPTGGGTGELFF,TGTGCCAGCAGCCCTACAGGGGGCGGCACCGGGGAGCTGTTTTTT
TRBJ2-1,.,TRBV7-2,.,CASSLSSSLRNEQFF,TGTGCCAGCAGCTTAAGTTCAAGCTTGCGCAATGAGCAGTTCTTC
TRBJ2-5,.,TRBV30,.,CAWRSGKSGWEQYF,TGTGCCTGGAGGTCGGGTAAATCAGGTTGGGAGCAGTACTTC
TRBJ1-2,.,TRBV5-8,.,CASSFSTGLGGYTF,TGTGCCAGCAGCTTTAGCACTGGTCTTGGCGGCTACACCTTC